This T cell receptor (beta chain) appears in the sequencing data of a study of OX40 agonist ivuxolimab in advanced cancers. Concerning the study at large: Ivuxolimab was a fully human IgG2 agonistic monoclonal antibody targeting the costimulatory receptor OX40 (CD134). Intravenous ivuxolimab was administered to patients every 2 weeks at six dose levels: 0.01, 0.1, 0.3, 1.5, 3 and 10 mg/kg. Of the 50 to 55 patients in dose escalation, 19 had hepatocellular carcinoma, some 15 had melanoma, 9 had renal cell carcinoma and 9 had head and neck cancer. The dose-escalation cohort was roughly 80% male with a mean age of approximately 59 years, ranging from roughly 23 to 90. Patients were allowed to have had prior anti-PD-1, anti-PD-L1 or anti-CTLA-4 therapy, and approximately 39% of the dose-escalation patients had been treated with checkpoint inhibitors. Partial responses were achieved by three dose-escalation patients, of whom one had hepatocellular carcinoma and two had cutaneous melanoma. The purpose of peripheral TCRbeta sequencing was to test whether ivuxolimab changed TCR sequence diversity and led to clonal T-cell expansion. The paper describes the monotherapy dose-escalation part (N = 52 patients) of the phase I trial of ivuxolimab.

For sequencing of the TCRbeta CDR3 region, genomic DNA was extracted from the sorted cells. The immunoSEQ Assay was used to sequence the TCRbeta CDR3 regions. The clones in this table, taken by TCRdb from immuneACCESS, are in-frame only. Not every clone is retained; where verified, under half of the shortfall comes from an unresolved V gene, and the cause of the rest is unknown. The sample data list some 43,000 clones, and around 90% of these were observed just once. The ten largest clonotypes hold roughly 3.3% of the sample. V and J lose 5 bases and 5 bases, and a span of 15 bases separates them. Sequences LGHNA (CDR1) and YSLEER (CDR2) are obtained from the germline V gene. The CDR3 numbers 14 residues from cysteine through phenylalanine. CDR3 DNA only is kept here, 42 bases in frame from base 1. Patients with a history of autoimmune disease or receiving systemic immunosuppression were excluded from the trial. In every dose cohort, peripheral blood was drawn for TCR sequencing at baseline, cycle 4 day 1, and cycle 7 day 1. The samples were taken from a phase I, first-in-human, multicenter, open-label dose-escalation trial of ivuxolimab. Adults with locally advanced or metastatic head and neck squamous cell, hepatocellular, melanoma or renal cell carcinoma were enrolled in the trial. Before TCR sequencing, CD4+ and CD8+ T cells were separately sorted from peripheral blood.

What the authors observed across the whole study: Antigen specificity was not determined for the clonally expanded peripheral T cells. Low levels of normalized T-cell clonal expansion were also seen in some patients who did not respond. In partial responders in the 0.1-3.0 mg/kg groups, normalized peripheral clonal expansion was found to be among the lowest, especially among CD8+ T cells. At doses of 0.1 to 3.0 mg/kg, clonal expansion of both CD4+ and CD8+ blood T cells was observed from baseline to week 6. After ivuxolimab, more expanded clones were found on average in CD8+ T cells than in CD4+ T cells.

This clone occurred a few times. The antigen it recognizes is unknown. Base qualities are not at hand, and no much larger clone is one base apart. The sample has other DNA sequences that encode this CDR3 too. The source was CD4+ or CD8+ T cells sorted from blood, collected in a trial of the OX40 agonist ivuxolimab. The clonotype originates from an adult with an advanced solid tumor such as melanoma, head and neck, liver or kidney cancer. The sequence is built from TRBV4-3 and TRBJ1-1; no confident D gene assignment can be made. The bases read TGCGCCAGCAGCACAGTCGACCCTGGGACTGAAGCTTTCTTT. This codes for CASSTVDPGTEAFF.